Listed below are T cell receptor beta chains from one sample, sequenced in a study of T and B cells in COVID-19 patients. TCRdb used MiXCR to reprocess the multiplex PCR reads, holding one entry per CDR3 protein. The table records 10,000 to 15,000 distinct CDR3 sequences, under 35% of them present only once. The sample was blood. The receptors shown here come from a human donor who had recovered from COVID-19. Each CDR3 is given with its conserved first and last residue. The order of the fields is CDR3 DNA, CDR3 protein, D gene, CDR3 length, J gene, V gene, clone size. The D gene is left open where the match is weak. Only some rows state a clone size, as once, few, many or a class for expanded clones.

CDR3nt: TGTGCCAGCAGCTTGTCCGGGACAGGGAGCTATGGCTACACCTTC
CDR3aa: CASSLSGTGSYGYTF
d_gene: TRBD1
len: 15
j_gene: TRBJ1-2
v_gene: TRBV7-2
abundance: few

CDR3nt: TGTGCCAGCAGTGACTCGCTTGGAAACACCGGGGAGCTGTTTTTT
CDR3aa: CASSDSLGNTGELFF
d_gene: NA
len: 15
j_gene: TRBJ2-2
v_gene: TRBV6-4
abundance: many

CDR3nt: TGTGCCAGCAGCTTGGCACACAGGACCGACATAAATGAAAAACTGTTTTTT
CDR3aa: CASSLAHRTDINEKLFF
d_gene: NA
len: 17
j_gene: TRBJ1-4
v_gene: TRBV5-5
abundance: few

CDR3nt: TGTGCCAGCAGCTCACGACAGGGGAACACTGAAGCTTTCTTT
CDR3aa: CASSSRQGNTEAFF
d_gene: TRBD1
len: 14
j_gene: TRBJ1-1
v_gene: TRBV11-3
abundance: medium-sized

CDR3nt: TGTGCCAGCAGCTTGGGGGATCCTGGAAACACCATATATTTT
CDR3aa: CASSLGDPGNTIYF
d_gene: NA
len: 14
j_gene: TRBJ1-3
v_gene: TRBV5-4
abundance: NA

CDR3nt: TGTGCCAGTAGTCTGACCATCACTGGAAACACCATATATTTT
CDR3aa: CASSLTITGNTIYF
d_gene: NA
len: 14
j_gene: TRBJ1-3
v_gene: TRBV19
abundance: medium-sized

CDR3nt: TGCAGCGTTGCAGGACTAGCGGGGGGCACAGATACGCAGTATTTT
CDR3aa: CSVAGLAGGTDTQYF
d_gene: TRBD2
len: 15
j_gene: TRBJ2-3
v_gene: TRBV29-1
abundance: NA

CDR3nt: TGTGCCAGCAGTCGAGAGACAGGACTTGGTATCCAAGAAGATGAAAAACTGTTTTTT
CDR3aa: CASSRETGLGIQEDEKLFF
d_gene: NA
len: 19
j_gene: TRBJ1-4
v_gene: TRBV6-2/TRBV6-3
abundance: NA

CDR3nt: TGTGCCCCCACCTTGGAAGGGTTGCACTCTGCGGCAACTAATGAAAAACTGTTTTTT
CDR3aa: CAPTLEGLHSAATNEKLFF
d_gene: NA
len: 19
j_gene: TRBJ1-4
v_gene: TRBV19
abundance: many

CDR3nt: TGTGCCAGCAGGTCCCTGGGGGTATTCAATGAGCAGTTCTTC
CDR3aa: CASRSLGVFNEQFF
d_gene: NA
len: 14
j_gene: TRBJ2-1
v_gene: TRBV12-3/TRBV12-4
abundance: NA

CDR3nt: TGTGCCAGCAGCCGAGGGACAGGGAGTGAAAAACTGTTTTTT
CDR3aa: CASSRGTGSEKLFF
d_gene: TRBD1
len: 14
j_gene: TRBJ1-4
v_gene: TRBV7-9
abundance: many

CDR3nt: TGTGCCAGCAGTTACAATCTGACGGCCGGGAGCTACACCTTC
CDR3aa: CASSYNLTAGSYTF
d_gene: NA
len: 14
j_gene: TRBJ1-2
v_gene: TRBV6-5
abundance: NA

CDR3nt: TGCGCCAGCAGCCAAAATGCGGGAGGGCTTGGAGAGACCCAGTACTTC
CDR3aa: CASSQNAGGLGETQYF
d_gene: TRBD2
len: 16
j_gene: TRBJ2-5
v_gene: TRBV5-6
abundance: NA

CDR3nt: TGTGCCAGCAGCTTCAGGGGAAGGACAGATACGCAGTATTTT
CDR3aa: CASSFRGRTDTQYF
d_gene: NA
len: 14
j_gene: TRBJ2-3
v_gene: TRBV12-3/TRBV12-4
abundance: NA

CDR3nt: TGTGCCAGGGCATGGAGAAATGGCTACACCTTC
CDR3aa: CARAWRNGYTF
d_gene: NA
len: 11
j_gene: TRBJ1-2
v_gene: TRBV19
abundance: NA

CDR3nt: TGTGCCAGCAGCTTAACCCGCCAGGACAGGGGGACAGATACGCAGTATTTT
CDR3aa: CASSLTRQDRGTDTQYF
d_gene: TRBD1
len: 17
j_gene: TRBJ2-3
v_gene: TRBV13
abundance: NA

CDR3nt: TGTGCCAGTAGTATATCTGGTCCGGGAAGAGGGAACTACGACGAGCAGTACTTC
CDR3aa: CASSISGPGRGNYDEQYF
d_gene: NA
len: 18
j_gene: TRBJ2-7
v_gene: TRBV19
abundance: few

CDR3nt: TGTGCCAGCTCACCGCCCGGGACTAGCGGGAGCAATGAGCAGTTCTTC
CDR3aa: CASSPPGTSGSNEQFF
d_gene: TRBD2
len: 16
j_gene: TRBJ2-1
v_gene: TRBV18
abundance: many

CDR3nt: TGCGCCAGCAGCTCAACCGGGACATCAAACACCGGGGAGCTGTTTTTT
CDR3aa: CASSSTGTSNTGELFF
d_gene: NA
len: 16
j_gene: TRBJ2-2
v_gene: TRBV5-1
abundance: NA

CDR3nt: TGTGCCAGCAGTCCCATCGGGGGGCTCCTAGCCGAGCAGTACTTC
CDR3aa: CASSPIGGLLAEQYF
d_gene: NA
len: 15
j_gene: TRBJ2-7
v_gene: TRBV27
abundance: NA

CDR3nt: TGCAGTGCTAGAGATTTGCGCGCTGGCACCGGGGAGCTGTTTTTT
CDR3aa: CSARDLRAGTGELFF
d_gene: NA
len: 15
j_gene: TRBJ2-2
v_gene: TRBV20-1
abundance: NA

CDR3nt: TGCGCCAGCAGCTTATTAGCGGGAGCGGAAGAGACCCAGTACTTC
CDR3aa: CASSLLAGAEETQYF
d_gene: TRBD2
len: 15
j_gene: TRBJ2-5
v_gene: TRBV5-6
abundance: NA

CDR3nt: TGCAGCGTTGAGGGACTAGCGGGAGTCAGGCCAGGCAATGAGCAGTTCTTC
CDR3aa: CSVEGLAGVRPGNEQFF
d_gene: TRBD2
len: 17
j_gene: TRBJ2-1
v_gene: TRBV29-1
abundance: medium-sized

CDR3nt: TGTGCCAGCAGTTACGGCGGAGGCTCTGGAAACACCATATATTTT
CDR3aa: CASSYGGGSGNTIYF
d_gene: NA
len: 15
j_gene: TRBJ1-3
v_gene: TRBV6-6
abundance: NA

CDR3nt: TGTGCCAGCCGTAGAGGGGCGGGAGGGCCAAGGTACAATGAGCAGTTCTTC
CDR3aa: CASRRGAGGPRYNEQFF
d_gene: TRBD2
len: 17
j_gene: TRBJ2-1
v_gene: TRBV19
abundance: NA

CDR3nt: TGTGCCACCAGCAGAGGGGGAGGGGGCACAGATACGCAGTATTTT
CDR3aa: CATSRGGGGTDTQYF
d_gene: TRBD2
len: 15
j_gene: TRBJ2-3
v_gene: TRBV15
abundance: medium-sized

CDR3nt: TGTGCCAGCTCATGGAACAGGGGTGATTCACCCCTCCACTTT
CDR3aa: CASSWNRGDSPLHF
d_gene: TRBD1
len: 14
j_gene: TRBJ1-6
v_gene: TRBV18
abundance: NA

CDR3nt: TGTGCCAGCAGCTTCGCCGGGAGGGCCAATGAGCAGTTCTTC
CDR3aa: CASSFAGRANEQFF
d_gene: TRBD2
len: 14
j_gene: TRBJ2-1
v_gene: TRBV11-3
abundance: NA

CDR3nt: TGTGCCAGCAGTTTTAACCCAACTACTCGAGGGGAGCAGTACTTC
CDR3aa: CASSFNPTTRGEQYF
d_gene: NA
len: 15
j_gene: TRBJ2-7
v_gene: TRBV6-5
abundance: NA

CDR3nt: TGCGCCAGCAGCTGGGGACAGCCCTACGAGCAGTACTTC
CDR3aa: CASSWGQPYEQYF
d_gene: TRBD1
len: 13
j_gene: TRBJ2-7
v_gene: TRBV5-1
abundance: few

CDR3nt: TGTGCCAGTAGGGACAGGGGGAGGGGTTCAAACTCTGGGGCCAACGTCCTGACTTTC
CDR3aa: CASRDRGRGSNSGANVLTF
d_gene: TRBD1
len: 19
j_gene: TRBJ2-6
v_gene: TRBV19
abundance: NA

CDR3nt: TGCAGCGTCTCTCCGGGTGGGAGCTCCTACAATGAGCAGTTCTTC
CDR3aa: CSVSPGGSSYNEQFF
d_gene: NA
len: 15
j_gene: TRBJ2-1
v_gene: TRBV29-1
abundance: many

CDR3nt: TGCGCCAGCAGGGATCCCGGGGGAAATGAAAAACTGTTTTTT
CDR3aa: CASRDPGGNEKLFF
d_gene: NA
len: 14
j_gene: TRBJ1-4
v_gene: TRBV5-1
abundance: few

CDR3nt: TGCGCCAGCAGCCAAGATCGACTGGGTAATGAGCAGTTCTTC
CDR3aa: CASSQDRLGNEQFF
d_gene: NA
len: 14
j_gene: TRBJ2-1
v_gene: TRBV4-3
abundance: few

CDR3nt: TGCGCCAGCAGCGGGAGCCTAGCGGGGTTAAGCACAGATACGCAGTATTTT
CDR3aa: CASSGSLAGLSTDTQYF
d_gene: TRBD2
len: 17
j_gene: TRBJ2-3
v_gene: TRBV5-1
abundance: NA

CDR3nt: TGTGCCAGCTCACCGCAGGCAACTAATGAAAAACTGTTTTTT
CDR3aa: CASSPQATNEKLFF
d_gene: NA
len: 14
j_gene: TRBJ1-4
v_gene: TRBV18
abundance: few

CDR3nt: TGTGCCACCAGCAGAGTGAGGGGGACTAGCGGGAGTAATGAGCAGTTCTTC
CDR3aa: CATSRVRGTSGSNEQFF
d_gene: TRBD2
len: 17
j_gene: TRBJ2-1
v_gene: TRBV15
abundance: medium-sized

CDR3nt: TGTGCCAGCAAGCCTGGCTTGACCGGAGGAGTGAGCTATGGCTACACCTTC
CDR3aa: CASKPGLTGGVSYGYTF
d_gene: NA
len: 17
j_gene: TRBJ1-2
v_gene: TRBV12-3/TRBV12-4
abundance: NA

CDR3nt: TGTGCCAGCAGCATAGGGGGGTCGGGAGGGACCTACGAGCAGTACTTC
CDR3aa: CASSIGGSGGTYEQYF
d_gene: TRBD2
len: 16
j_gene: TRBJ2-7
v_gene: TRBV6-5
abundance: many

CDR3nt: TGTGCCAGCAGCGTAAGGCAGGACCAAGAGACCCAGTACTTC
CDR3aa: CASSVRQDQETQYF
d_gene: NA
len: 14
j_gene: TRBJ2-5
v_gene: TRBV9
abundance: NA

CDR3nt: TGTGCCAGCAGTTTGGGCGGGACGGAGCAGTTCTTC
CDR3aa: CASSLGGTEQFF
d_gene: NA
len: 12
j_gene: TRBJ2-1
v_gene: TRBV28
abundance: NA

CDR3nt: TGTGCCAGCAGATGGGGGCCCCAGACAAACACTGAAGCTTTCTTT
CDR3aa: CASRWGPQTNTEAFF
d_gene: NA
len: 15
j_gene: TRBJ1-1
v_gene: TRBV11-1
abundance: many

CDR3nt: TGTGCCAGCAGCCCACCCAGCGGGGGGGCCTACGAGCAGTACTTC
CDR3aa: CASSPPSGGAYEQYF
d_gene: TRBD2
len: 15
j_gene: TRBJ2-7
v_gene: TRBV13
abundance: few

CDR3nt: TGTGCCAGCACCTCCGCTACGTACGGGGAGCTGTTTTTT
CDR3aa: CASTSATYGELFF
d_gene: NA
len: 13
j_gene: TRBJ2-2
v_gene: TRBV6-2/TRBV6-3
abundance: few

CDR3nt: TGTGCCAGCAGTTACAGCCGGACCGAAAAACTGTTTTTT
CDR3aa: CASSYSRTEKLFF
d_gene: NA
len: 13
j_gene: TRBJ1-4
v_gene: TRBV6-5
abundance: many

CDR3nt: TGTGCCTTGAGTGATGGCTACACCTTC
CDR3aa: CALSDGYTF
d_gene: NA
len: 9
j_gene: TRBJ1-2
v_gene: TRBV30
abundance: few

CDR3nt: TGTGCCAGTAGTCCCCAGACCGTGAACACTGAAGCTTTCTTT
CDR3aa: CASSPQTVNTEAFF
d_gene: NA
len: 14
j_gene: TRBJ1-1
v_gene: TRBV19
abundance: few